The entry below describes one T cell receptor beta chain. The source of the sample is a study of CD8+CD57+ T cells in acquired aplastic anemia. All patients picked for sequencing had shown, by flow cytometry, an expansion of CD8+CD57+ cells. Using genomic DNA as the template, TCR beta VDJ and CDR3 profiling was carried out. TCRdb reprocessed the reads with MiXCR, giving one entry per CDR3 protein. The sample carries roughly 260,000 distinct CDR3 sequences, around 45% recorded once. Per the germline V gene, CDR1 is SGDLS and CDR2 is YYNGEE. V was shortened by 1 base and J by 3 bases, with 9 bases between the two germline ends. The length of the CDR3 is 14 residues.

The sequenced sample was sorted CD4+, CD8+, or CD8+CD57+ T cells (not recorded which) from PBMCs. V is TRBV9 and J is TRBJ2-3, with D uncertain. This TCR was recovered from a human donor with aplastic anemia. CDR3 nucleotides: TGTGCCAGCAGCGTACCTGAAGCGACAGATACGCAGTATTTT. This encodes CASSVPEATDTQYF.